Sequencing of this T cell receptor beta chain was carried out in a study of T cells after yellow fever vaccination. Study overall: When fractions had low cell numbers, they were prepared with SMART-Seq v4 Ultra Low Input.

Study-wide findings and caveats: Across the CD4 and CD8 compartments, a small share of clonotypes was present in both. Within FACS-sorted repertoires, abundant clonotypes contaminating from the bulk population could be present.

This clonotype has at least ten counts. Its antigen is as yet unknown. At one end, the junction sequence differs from germline, possibly due to a read error. TCRdb reprocessed the 5' RACE reads via MiXCR and lists one record per CDR3 protein. This sample has 100,000 to 150,000 distinct CDR3 sequences; nearly 7.5% occur once, and the top ten carry just under 2.5%. Sample: CD4+ T cells sorted from PBMCs, taken about 10 days after the first yellow fever vaccination. The receptor's source is a man between 18 and 35 years old who received the YFV17D yellow fever vaccine.

DNA for the CDR3: TGTGCCAGCAGCCTAGAGGGGGCGCGGAATTCACCCCTCCACTTT. Translation gives CASSLEGARNSPLHF. This rearrangement joins TRBV11-2 to TRBJ1-6, with TRBD1 matching 7 bases. The germline gives CDR1 SGHAT, CDR2 FQNNGV. This CDR3 spans 15 amino acids. Combining the CDR3 with reference TRBV11-2 and TRBJ1-6 gives the whole variable domain EAGVAQSPRYKIIEKRQSVAFWCNPISGHATLYWYQQILGQGPKLLIQFQNNGVVDDSQLPKDRFSAERLKGVDSTLKIQPAKLEDSAVYLCASSLEGARNSPLHFGNGTRLTVT.